The present TCR beta chain was sequenced within a study of spatial heterogeneity in lung cancer. On the study more broadly: Each time, sequencing found more beta-chain sequences than alpha-chain sequences. Within raw reads, each unique TCR and UMI combination appeared on average more than ten times. The study's findings and limits: How many expanded intratumoral alpha and beta TCRs were present tracked the tumor mutation count, which was a count of nonsynonymous mutations.

Each TCR cDNA molecule bore a unique molecular identifier. Using its own MiXCR run on the 5' RACE reads, TCRdb lists one record per CDR3 protein. The repertoire includes 2,000 to 3,000 distinct CDR3 sequences, around 8.5% of them detected once, and 25% sits in the top ten. This CDR3 has 15 amino acids. Trimming left V 3 bases short and J 3 bases short, with 15 bases between. Germline V CDR1 and CDR2: MNHEY, SMNVEV (reference sequence). The table lists this clonotype with many counts. Antigen: not known. Sample time point: sample taken at primary tumor resection. Samples were donated by 72 untreated early-stage non-small cell lung cancer patients.

The clonotype originates from a male donor with early-stage non-small cell lung cancer. The chain has TRBV27 and TRBJ2-7; maybe TRBD1 (5 bases). This specimen was lung tumor tissue, taken at surgery. CDR3 in DNA: TGTGCCAGCAGTTTGTTGGGGCCCCCGTACTACGAGCAGTACTTC. As protein: CASSLLGPPYYEQYF.